Listed below are T cell receptor beta chains from one sample, sequenced in a study of glioma-infiltrating T cells after dendritic cell vaccination. Using immunoSEQ multiplex PCR, the repertoire was profiled, and TCRdb retains in-frame clones only, with some absent. The table records tens of thousands of clones, around 87% of them present only once. The starting material was blood, obtained after dendritic cell vaccination. Receptor source: a human donor with glioblastoma. CDR3s include the opening cysteine and the closing phenylalanine or tryptophan. Fields, in order: CDR3 protein, CDR3 DNA, J gene, D gene, clone size, V gene. The D gene is left open where the match is weak. Some rows have no size entry. The others give once, few or many, or a class for an expanded clone.

CDR3: CASSLGGHNNSPLHF; DNA: TGCGCCAGCAGCTTGGGAGGACACAATAATTCACCCCTCCACTTT; J: TRBJ1-6; D: -; size: -; V: TRBV5-1
CDR3: CASSRNRGDTQYF; DNA: TGCGCCAGCAGCCGGAACAGGGGGGATACGCAGTATTTT; J: TRBJ2-3; D: TRBD1; size: -; V: TRBV5-1
CDR3: CASSMGQGTQETQYF; DNA: TGTGCCAGCAGTATGGGACAGGGGACCCAAGAGACCCAGTACTTC; J: TRBJ2-5; D: TRBD1; size: -; V: TRBV27
CDR3: CAWSRRVEETQYF; DNA: TGTGCCTGGAGTAGGAGAGTGGAAGAGACCCAGTACTTC; J: TRBJ2-5; D: -; size: -; V: TRBV30
CDR3: CASSTPDGKVYEQYF; DNA: TGTGCCAGCAGCACCCCTGACGGGAAGGTCTACGAGCAGTACTTC; J: TRBJ2-7; D: -; size: -; V: TRBV28
CDR3: CASSLARAGSTGELFF; DNA: TGCGCCAGCAGCTTGGCCCGGGCGGGGAGCACCGGGGAGCTGTTTTTT; J: TRBJ2-2; D: -; size: once; V: TRBV5-1
CDR3: CASSIRLAGVQETQYF; DNA: TGTGCCAGCAGCATCCGACTAGCGGGCGTCCAAGAGACCCAGTACTTC; J: TRBJ2-5; D: TRBD2; size: once; V: TRBV4-2
CDR3: CASIQTGVGGNTIYF; DNA: TGTGCCAGCATCCAAACAGGAGTGGGCGGAAACACCATATATTTT; J: TRBJ1-3; D: -; size: -; V: TRBV6-5
CDR3: CASSLLAGGTDTQYF; DNA: TGTGCCAGCAGCTTATTAGCGGGAGGAACAGATACGCAGTATTTT; J: TRBJ2-3; D: TRBD2; size: -; V: TRBV11-3
CDR3: CASSIPDRGTEQYF; DNA: TGTGCCAGCAGCATCCCGGACAGGGGGACCGAGCAGTACTTC; J: TRBJ2-7; D: TRBD1; size: -; V: TRBV5-8
CDR3: CASSLITDLLHPGGLRYNEQFF; DNA: TGTGCCAGCAGTTTGATAACAGATCTCCTCCATCCTGGGGGACTCAGATACAATGAGCAGTTCTTC; J: TRBJ2-1; D: -; size: once; V: TRBV28
CDR3: CASSLLQGLLYGYTF; DNA: TGTGCCAGCAGCTTGCTGCAGGGGCTCCTCTATGGCTACACCTTC; J: TRBJ1-2; D: -; size: -; V: TRBV5-4
CDR3: CASSQEESFGQNYGYTF; DNA: TGTGCCAGCAGCCAAGAGGAATCTTTCGGACAGAACTATGGCTACACCTTC; J: TRBJ1-2; D: -; size: -; V: TRBV4-2
CDR3: CASSPYTWTTNTGELFF; DNA: TGTGCCAGCAGTCCCTACACCTGGACTACAAACACCGGGGAGCTGTTTTTT; J: TRBJ2-2; D: -; size: -; V: TRBV27
CDR3: CASSFQNTEAFF; DNA: TGTGCCAGCAGCTTCCAGAACACTGAAGCTTTCTTT; J: TRBJ1-1; D: -; size: -; V: TRBV7-6
CDR3: CASNTGHTEAFF; DNA: TGTGCCAGCAATACAGGGCACACTGAAGCTTTCTTT; J: TRBJ1-1; D: -; size: -; V: TRBV6-6
CDR3: CASSWESFGELFF; DNA: TGTGCCAGCAGTTGGGAGTCGTTCGGGGAGCTGTTTTTT; J: TRBJ2-2; D: -; size: few; V: TRBV27
CDR3: CASNRQRGETQYF; DNA: TGCGCCAGCAACCGACAGCGGGGAGAGACCCAGTACTTC; J: TRBJ2-5; D: TRBD2; size: -; V: TRBV10-1
CDR3: CASSSLDSSSGNTIYF; DNA: TGTGCCAGCAGCTCCTTGGACAGCAGCTCTGGAAACACCATATATTTT; J: TRBJ1-3; D: -; size: -; V: TRBV7-9
CDR3: CASSLDWQGGIGETQYF; DNA: TGTGCCAGCAGCTTAGATTGGCAGGGTGGGATTGGAGAGACCCAGTACTTC; J: TRBJ2-5; D: -; size: -; V: TRBV11-2
CDR3: CASSLFPGQPWVEQYF; DNA: TGTGCCAGCAGCTTATTCCCGGGACAGCCCTGGGTGGAGCAGTACTTC; J: TRBJ2-7; D: TRBD1; size: -; V: TRBV11-3
CDR3: CASTNGLAGYEQYF; DNA: TGTGCCAGCACCAACGGACTAGCGGGTTACGAGCAGTACTTC; J: TRBJ2-7; D: TRBD2; size: -; V: TRBV28
CDR3: CASSLLAGGGELFF; DNA: TGTGCCAGCAGCTTACTCGCGGGAGGAGGGGAGCTGTTTTTT; J: TRBJ2-2; D: TRBD2; size: -; V: TRBV5-4